The text below deals with one TCR beta chain. The sample is drawn from a study of cytomegalovirus exposure and HLA in healthy donors. Sequencing was performed with immunoSEQ multiplex PCR; in TCRdb, only in-frame clones are kept and a portion is missing. The table has roughly 63,000 clones, around 92% seen once. The V end was cut by 6 bases, the J end by 0 bases, with 8 bases between. The CDR3 runs to 13 residues. Germline V gene sequence: CDR1 MRHNA, CDR2 SNTAGT. Sequencing used PBMCs. The rearrangement joins TRBV6-4 to TRBJ1-1; D is perhaps TRBD1 (5 bases). The TCR was taken from a woman aged 18-30 years in good health and CMV-seronegative. CDR3 sequence reads: CASSQGLNTEAFF. The CDR3, as DNA: TGTGCCAGCAGCCAGGGCCTGAACACTGAAGCTTTCTTT.